The present TCR beta chain was sequenced within a study of brain metastases from non-small cell lung cancer. General observations from the study: Paired brain metastases and primary tumors largely shared TCR repertoires. T-cell clones appeared expanded in around 64% of brain metastases relative to matched primary tumors. T-cell infiltration was lower in brain metastases than primaries (P < 0.001).

Libraries were prepared by immunoSEQ multiplex PCR; TCRdb keeps only in-frame clonotypes and omits some of them. Of approximately 3,000 clones in the sample, around 80% were seen once. This CDR3 contains 15 residues. Per the germline V gene, CDR1 is SNHLY and CDR2 is FYNNEI. The germline V and J ends were trimmed by 6 bases and 0 bases, with 12 bases remaining between them. About this clone: Its antigen remains unidentified. Within the sample, other DNA sequences also encode this same CDR3.

This TCR was sampled from a donor older than 35 with non-small cell lung cancer. The sequencing input was tissue from a brain metastasis. V usage is TRBV2 and J usage is TRBJ1-5; no clear D. The DNA for the CDR3 is TGTGCCAGCAGGCCCCAAGTACTTAGCAATCAGCCCCAGCATTTT. It yields the protein CASRPQVLSNQPQHF.